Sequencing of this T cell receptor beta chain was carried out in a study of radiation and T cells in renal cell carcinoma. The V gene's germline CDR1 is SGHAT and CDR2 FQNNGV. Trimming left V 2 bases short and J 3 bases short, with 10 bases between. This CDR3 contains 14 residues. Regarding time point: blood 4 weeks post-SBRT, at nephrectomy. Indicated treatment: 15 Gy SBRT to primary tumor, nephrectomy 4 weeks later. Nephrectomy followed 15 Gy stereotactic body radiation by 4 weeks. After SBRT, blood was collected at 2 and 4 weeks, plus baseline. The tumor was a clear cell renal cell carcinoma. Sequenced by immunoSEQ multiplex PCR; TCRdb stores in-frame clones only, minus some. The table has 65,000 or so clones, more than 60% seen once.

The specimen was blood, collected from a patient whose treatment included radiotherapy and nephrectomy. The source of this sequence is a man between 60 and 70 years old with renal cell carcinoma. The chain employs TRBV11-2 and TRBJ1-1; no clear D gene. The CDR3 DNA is TGTGCCAGCAGCTTACAGGATATCGACACTGAAGCTTTCTTT. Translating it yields CASSLQDIDTEAFF.